The clone carrying this T cell receptor (beta chain) came up many times. The antigen is unknown. The sample belongs to a study of neurological immune-mediated disorders. Overall study findings and caveats: HTLV-1-associated myelopathy had the most TCR clonal expansion, while multiple sclerosis had the least, a level that fell below healthy controls.

5'RACE employing 10-nucleotide random UMIs yielded the cDNA. TCRdb called the 5' RACE reads again in MiXCR, with one record for every CDR3 protein. The sample carries some 87,000 distinct CDR3 sequences, about 12% recorded once. Between the trimmed V and J ends, which lost 4 bases and 2 bases, there was a span of 9 bases. In germline, CDR1 is SGHRS, CDR2 YFSETQ. The CDR3 sequence is 13 residues long. The sample's time point: longitudinal time-point 2. The starting material, 2 million PBMCs stored at -80 C, gave rise to the unsorted libraries. Source material: PBMCs. The chain joins TRBV5-1 to TRBJ1-1; a weak D match, TRBD1 (5 bases). The sequence was obtained from a female donor with HTLV-1-associated myelopathy (HAM/TSP). The CDR3, as DNA: TGCGCCAGCAGCGGGACGGCCAACACTGAAGCTTTCTTT. As protein: CASSGTANTEAFF. Based on the CDR3 plus reference TRBV5-1 and TRBJ1-1, the full variable domain is KAGVTQTPRYLIKTRGQQVTLSCSPISGHRSVSWYQQTPGQGLQFLFEYFSETQRNKGNFPGRFSGRQFSNSRSEMNVSTLELGDSALYLCASSGTANTEAFFGQGTRLTVV.